This T cell receptor beta chain was sequenced in a study of shared clonotypes between healthy human individuals. Assay used: immunoSEQ multiplex PCR; TCRdb lists only in-frame clones, some missing. The data show about 1.5 million clones, roughly 97% seen once. The sample was naive CD4+ T cells sorted from blood. Subset in this sample: CD45RA+ positively selected. The source of this sequence is a man aged 25-40 years in good health.

The DNA for the CDR3 is TGTGCCAGCAGCCTCGCCGGGAAGAACACCGGGGAGCTGTTTTTT. This translates into CASSLAGKNTGELFF. The gene calls are TRBV7-2 and TRBJ2-2; a possible D gene is TRBD2 (5 bases). Germline V gene lookup returns CDR1 SGHTA and CDR2 FQGNSA. Trimming shortened V by 5 bases and J by 1 base, and 11 bases separated the two germline ends. The CDR3 is 15 amino acids.